A single sample is the source of the 18 T cell receptor beta chains below, sequenced in a study of blood T cell repertoires in COVID-19. The repertoire was sequenced with immunoSEQ multiplex PCR; TCRdb's copy has only in-frame clones and lacks some. The table has around 260,000 clones, about 86% seen once. The source material was peripheral blood. These receptors all come from a man aged 18-30 years with active or convalescent COVID-19.

The chain employs TRBV12-3 or TRBV12-4 and TRBJ2-2; no clear D. Trimming took 4 bases from V and 0 from J, leaving 3 bases between them. CDR3 size: 13 residues. The CDR3 protein is CASSSTNTGELFF. The CDR3 region has the DNA TGTGCCAGCAGTTCAACGAACACCGGGGAGCTGTTTTTT.

This chain joins TRBV20-1 and TRBJ1-1; TRBD1 matches at 7 bases. From germline, CDR1 is DFQATT and CDR2 SNEGSKA (reference sequence). This CDR3 spans 11 amino acids. The junction had 5 bases not matched to a gene; V was cut back by 8 bases and J by 5 bases. The CDR3 spells CSPGTVTEAFF. CDR3 nucleotides: TGCAGTCCAGGGACAGTTACTGAAGCTTTCTTT.

This clone was recorded many times. The chain links TRBV27 to TRBJ2-7, with TRBD1 matching over 10 bases. This CDR3 has 16 amino acids. The germline V gene encodes CDR1 MNHEY and CDR2 SMNVEV (reference sequence). J gave up 4 bases and V 5 bases, and 11 bases lay outside the gene matches. Here the CDR3 DNA reads TGTGCCAGCAGTGTCCCGGTGGGACAGGGGAGATACGAGCAGTACTTC. This encodes CASSVPVGQGRYEQYF.

The chain recombines TRBV20-1 with TRBJ1-1; unclear D gene. The CDR3 extends over 11 amino acids. The V end lost 5 bases, the J end lost 4 bases, and 8 bases lay between the germline ends. Looked up from germline, CDR1 is DFQATT and CDR2 is SNEGSKA (reference sequence). CDR3: CSAPLSTEAFF. CDR3 nucleotide sequence: TGCAGTGCTCCGCTAAGCACTGAAGCTTTCTTT.

This clone was seen only once. J is TRBJ1-1 and V is TRBV2; maybe TRBD1 (5 bases). The germline V gene encodes CDR1 SNHLY and CDR2 FYNNEI. This CDR3 contains 16 residues. V lost 8 bases to trimming and J lost 2 bases, with 21 bases between them. The DNA of the CDR3 is TGTGCCAGCCACCTCTCAAGGGGAGGGGCCAACACTGAAGCTTTCTTT. Translating gives CASHLSRGGANTEAFF.

This chain connects TRBV24-1 to TRBJ2-7, with a weak D call TRBD1 (7 bases). CDR3 length: 15 residues. Per the germline V gene, CDR1 is KGHDR and CDR2 is SFDVKD. Between the trimmed V and J ends, which lost 3 bases and 2 bases, there was a span of 13 bases. As DNA, the CDR3 is TGTGCCACCAGTGATAAGGGGGCGGGGACCTACGAGCAGTACTTC. Its translation is CATSDKGAGTYEQYF.

The chain links TRBV6-4 to TRBJ2-2, with a tentative D call TRBD1 (5 bases). Germline V gene sequence: CDR1 MRHNA, CDR2 SNTAGT. With 4 bases removed from V and 3 bases from J, the gap between germline ends came to 9 bases. This CDR3 has 14 residues. CDR3 nucleotide sequence: TGTGCCAGCAGTGCTCAGGGCTACACCGGGGAGCTGTTTTTT. Translated, it gives CASSAQGYTGELFF.

In the case of this clone: This specimen includes other DNA sequences encoding the same CDR3. The chain recombines TRBV29-1 with TRBJ2-1; TRBD2 matches at 13 bases. CDR1 and CDR2 (germline): SQVTM, ANQGSEA. With 4 bases clipped from V and 10 bases from J, the junction kept 4 bases outside the gene matches. There are 13 residues in the CDR3. This CDR3 is CSVGTSGGGEQFF. The CDR3 DNA reads TGCAGCGTTGGGACTAGCGGGGGTGGGGAGCAGTTCTTC.

The rearrangement joins TRBV7-2 to TRBJ2-5; D gene ambiguous. V gave up 3 bases and J gave up 4 bases, with 9 bases separating them. Germline lookup yields CDR1 SGHTA and CDR2 FQGNSA. The CDR3 runs to 13 residues. The CDR3 nucleotides read TGTGCCAGCAGCTTGAGTACGCGAGAGACCCAGTACTTC. Encoded protein: CASSLSTRETQYF. Variable domain in full (rest from reference TRBV7-2 and TRBJ2-5): GAGVSQSPSNKVTEKGKDVELRCDPISGHTALYWYRQSLGQGLEFLIYFQGNSAPDKSGLPSDRFSAERTGGSVSTLTIQRTQQEDSAVYLCASSLSTRETQYFGPGTRLLVL.

About this clone: One end of the junction does not line up with germline, which may come from a read error. CDR3 bases: TGCGCCCGCAGCCGCCAGGGACTGCCTTTGTCGAACACTGAAGCTTTCTTT. Its translation: CARSRQGLPLSNTEAFF. V usage is TRBV4-1 and J usage is TRBJ1-1; D may be TRBD1 (5 bases). The CDR3 loop spans 17 amino acids. Germline CDR1 reads MGHRA; CDR2 reads YSYEKL.

The chain has TRBV6-5 and TRBJ2-7; 10 bases line up with TRBD1. J lost 3 bases, V lost 7 bases, and 3 bases had no gene match. CDR3 length: 13 amino acids. Per germline, CDR1 MNHEY and CDR2 SVGAGI. CDR3 amino acids: CASTRTGGYEQYF. CDR3 bases: TGTGCCAGCACTCGGACAGGGGGCTACGAGCAGTACTTC.

The gene calls are TRBV25-1 and TRBJ2-3, with 8 bases aligning to TRBD1. CDR1 and CDR2 from the germline V gene are MGHDK and SYGVNS. V dropped 4 bases and J dropped 2; count of bases not matched to a gene: 2. The CDR3 has 14 residues. CDR3 nucleotides: TGTGCCAGCAGTGTGGGACAGGACACAGATACGCAGTATTTT. Its protein is CASSVGQDTDTQYF.

The chain is built from TRBV2 and TRBJ2-1; TRBD1 agrees at 10 bases. The junction had 16 bases not matched to a gene; V was cut back by 4 bases and J by 7 bases. Germline assignment: CDR1 SNHLY and CDR2 FYNNEI. This CDR3 contains 18 residues. DNA for the CDR3: TGTGCCAGCAGTGGAGCCTCTCCGGGGGGACAGGGGAGGAATGAGCAGTTCTTC. It translates to CASSGASPGGQGRNEQFF.

The chain is built from TRBV24-1 and TRBJ1-2; TRBD1 matches 9 bases. J was trimmed by 0 bases and V by 4 bases; bases with no gene match: 8. From germline, CDR1 is KGHDR and CDR2 SFDVKD. The CDR3 loop spans 17 amino acids. The CDR3 sequence is CATSEGQGRSPNYGYTF. The CDR3 DNA follows: TGTGCCACCAGTGAGGGACAGGGTCGTTCTCCTAACTATGGCTACACCTTC.

The chain combines TRBV18 with TRBJ2-3; D unresolved. V lost 0 bases and J lost 2, with 6 bases in between. Germline values: CDR1 KGHSH, CDR2 LQKENI. This CDR3 has 14 amino acids. The CDR3 sequence is CASSPPFNTDTQYF. CDR3 nucleotide sequence: TGTGCCAGCTCACCACCGTTTAACACAGATACGCAGTATTTT.

J is TRBJ2-3 and V is TRBV11-3, with D possibly matching TRBD1 (7 bases). This CDR3 spans 12 amino acids. With 8 bases removed from V and 3 bases from J, the gap between germline ends came to 9 bases. CDR1 and CDR2 (germline): SGHNT, YENEEA. This chain's CDR3 is CASSGGTDTQYF. CDR3 sequence (DNA): TGTGCCAGCTCAGGGGGGACAGATACGCAGTATTTT.

The V gene is TRBV7-3, the J gene TRBJ2-7; 7 nucleotides agree with TRBD1. Germline V gives CDR1 SGHTA, CDR2 FQGTGA. V lost 5 bases, J lost 0 bases, and 7 bases stayed unmatched. This CDR3 has 15 residues. The CDR3 DNA follows: TGTGCCAGCAGCCCGGACAGGTCGAGCTCCTACGAGCAGTACTTC. This encodes CASSPDRSSSYEQYF.

The genes are TRBV28 and TRBJ2-7; D remains unclear. Trimming removed 2 bases at V and 3 bases at J, with 8 bases between. Germline loops: CDR1 MDHEN, CDR2 SYDVKM. The CDR3 length is 13 residues. CDR3 in amino acids: CASSLVNSYEQYF. The CDR3 DNA follows: TGTGCCAGCAGTTTAGTAAATAGCTACGAGCAGTACTTC. The full variable domain, rest sourced from reference TRBV28 and TRBJ2-7, is DVKVTQSSRYLVKRTGEKVFLECVQDMDHENMFWYRQDPGLGLRLIYFSYDVKMKEKGDIPEGYSVSREKKERFSLILESASTNQTSMYLCASSLVNSYEQYFGPGTRLTVT.